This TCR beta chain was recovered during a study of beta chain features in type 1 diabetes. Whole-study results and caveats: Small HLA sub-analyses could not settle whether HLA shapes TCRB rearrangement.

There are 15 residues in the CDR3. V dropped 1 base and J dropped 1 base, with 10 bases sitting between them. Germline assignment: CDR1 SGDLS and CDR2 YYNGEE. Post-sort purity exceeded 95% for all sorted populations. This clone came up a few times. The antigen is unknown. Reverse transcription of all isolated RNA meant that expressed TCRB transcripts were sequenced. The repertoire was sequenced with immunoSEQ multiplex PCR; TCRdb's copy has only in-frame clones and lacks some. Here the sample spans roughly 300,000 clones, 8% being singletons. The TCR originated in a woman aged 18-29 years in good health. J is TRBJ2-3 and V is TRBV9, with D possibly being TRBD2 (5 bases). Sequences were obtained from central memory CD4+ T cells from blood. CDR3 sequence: CASSVLGVGTDTQYF. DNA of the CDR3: TGTGCCAGCAGCGTACTGGGAGTGGGCACAGATACGCAGTATTTT.